The clone carrying this TCR beta chain was counted at least ten times. The CDR3 totals 16 residues. In germline, CDR1 is MDHEN, CDR2 SYDVKM. J gave up 7 bases and V 2 bases, and 9 bases lay outside the gene matches. The entry originates in a study of regulatory T cells in long-lasting Graves disease. Noted time point: newly diagnosed GD, antithyroid drugs for less than 3 months. Extracted RNA from PBMCs served as the source of the TCR library. Sequencing libraries for TCR beta were prepared with iRepertoire HTBI primers and Arm-PCR of CDR3 regions. TCRdb analysed the multiplex PCR reads with MiXCR anew, one entry per CDR3 protein. Of over 350,000 distinct CDR3 sequences listed, 14% were seen once; the top ten hold approximately 19%. This sample also appeared in a second study, on T cells in Graves' hyperthyroidism and ophthalmopathy. That publication notes: Patients aged 18 to 65 had newly diagnosed hyperthyroidism that had lasted under 2 months. Diagnostic assessment was based on clinical symptoms, serum thyroxine and TRAb, thyroid ultrasound and orbital computed tomography. An initial round of RT-PCR targeting the TCR CDR3 relied on the HTBI primer set. Ophthalmopathy cases were set apart from stable hyperthyroidism by a 13 V-J model.

Source: peripheral blood mononuclear cells (PBMCs), taken at new diagnosis, from a patient treated with antithyroid drugs. The receptor's source is a woman aged 45-59 years with Graves disease. The chain uses TRBV28 and TRBJ1-4; TRBD1 matches at 8 bases. The CDR3 coding sequence is TGTGCCAGCAGTTTAAGGAGACAGGGGAGTACTGAAAAACTGTTTTTT. Translation: CASSLRRQGSTEKLFF.